This TCR beta chain was sequenced during a study of breast tumors, draining lymph nodes, adjacent tissues. MiXCR, run by TCRdb on the multiplex PCR reads, gives a single entry per CDR3 protein. The table records approximately 210,000 distinct CDR3 sequences, around 32% of them present only once. Axillary draining lymph nodes of breast cancer patients supplied the node samples. Ten or more counts support this clonotype. Its target is not known. Points from the study as a whole: Tumor repertoires ranked between lymph nodes and nontumor tissue in diversity, with V and J gene preferences. Tumor and nontumor repertoires were significantly more similar in luminal-like than in basal-like breast cancer. Data only fit, rather than demonstrated, lymph node origin of most tumor T cells. Findings are consistent with lymph node origin and intratumoral expansion of most tumor T cells.

Germline V gives CDR1 SGHRS, CDR2 YFSETQ. CDR3 length equals 15 residues. V lost 3 bases and J lost 3, with 16 bases in between. Sequenced: axillary lymph node tissue. The chain is built from TRBV5-1 and TRBJ2-7, with D possibly TRBD1 on 5 matching bases. The sequence was obtained from a female donor with breast cancer. Some clones in this sample may be carry-over from other donors' samples. The CDR3 sequence is CASSSQGAQSYEQYF. CDR3 DNA: TGCGCCAGCAGCTCCCAGGGTGCTCAGAGCTACGAGCAGTACTTC.